This T cell receptor (beta chain) derives from a study of CD8 T cells in ankylosing spondylitis. Broader study findings: A TCR beta motif of eight highly homologous variants appeared characteristic of ankylosing spondylitis blood. The study looked at matched synovial fluid samples from ankylosing spondylitis patients. Disease-linked clones were reported to be significantly enriched there. Those disease-linked clones were CD8+; they were also relatively rare in peripheral blood.

Quantitative 5'-RACE with molecular barcodes was used to make the TCR beta libraries. TCRdb reprocessed the 5' RACE reads via MiXCR and lists one record per CDR3 protein. The sample lists about 210,000 distinct CDR3 sequences, approximately 7.3% occurring once. At least ten counts were recorded for this clonotype. Its antigen remains unknown. Germline CDR1 and CDR2: SGHRS and YFSETQ. This CDR3 is 14 amino acids long. Trimming shortened V by 4 bases and J by 5 bases, and 15 bases separated the two germline ends. This chain joins TRBV5-1 and TRBJ1-1, with a weak D call TRBD1 (6 bases). Sequencing used blood, either unsorted or a sorted T cell fraction (not recorded which). This receptor was taken from a male donor with ankylosing spondylitis. The CDR3 nucleotides are TGCGCCAGCAGCCCCGAGGGGGGCGTTACTGAAGCTTTCTTT. Amino acid sequence: CASSPEGGVTEAFF.